A selection of T cell receptor beta chains follows, all from one sample in a study of cytomegalovirus exposure and HLA in healthy donors. Using immunoSEQ multiplex PCR, the repertoire was profiled, and TCRdb retains in-frame clones only, with some absent. Of 150,000 to 170,000 clones in the sample, about 84% were seen once. Sequenced input: PBMCs. These receptors all come from a woman aged 40 to 50 in good health and CMV-seropositive. Each CDR3 is given with its conserved first and last residue.

V gene: TRBV29-1; J gene: TRBJ1-1; CDR3 protein: CSADIMNTEAFF
V gene: TRBV4-2; J gene: TRBJ2-5; CDR3 protein: CASSQGGNSGRALETQYF
V gene: TRBV30; J gene: TRBJ1-1; CDR3 protein: CAWSVRGPGRLNTEAFF
V gene: TRBV4-2; J gene: TRBJ1-2; CDR3 protein: CASSPGQENYGYTF
V gene: TRBV7-6; J gene: TRBJ1-2; CDR3 protein: CASSLAPGDYGYTF
V gene: TRBV19; J gene: TRBJ2-4; CDR3 protein: CASSMIEGGRANIQAKNIQYF
V gene: TRBV27; J gene: TRBJ1-3; CDR3 protein: CASSRLGTGLGNTIYF
V gene: TRBV28; J gene: TRBJ2-1; CDR3 protein: CASSLIRGSEQFF
V gene: TRBV19; J gene: TRBJ2-7; CDR3 protein: CASSRLMEGTYEQYF
V gene: TRBV7-3; J gene: TRBJ1-1; CDR3 protein: CASSSNTNTEAFF
V gene: TRBV5-4; J gene: TRBJ2-5; CDR3 protein: CASSFGQKETQYF
V gene: TRBV18; J gene: TRBJ2-5; CDR3 protein: CASSPRTSGFRETQYF
V gene: TRBV30; J gene: TRBJ2-2; CDR3 protein: CAWSIQGAANTGELFF
V gene: TRBV19; J gene: TRBJ2-7; CDR3 protein: CASSISHVAAANEQYF
V gene: TRBV5-8; J gene: TRBJ2-1; CDR3 protein: CASSPKRERYNEQFF
V gene: TRBV2; J gene: TRBJ1-1; CDR3 protein: CASSEVPGQPMNTEAFF
V gene: TRBV5-1; J gene: TRBJ2-7; CDR3 protein: CASSPRVGGGAYEQYF
V gene: TRBV6-1; J gene: TRBJ1-4; CDR3 protein: CASRGGVATNEKLFF
V gene: TRBV10-3; J gene: TRBJ2-2; CDR3 protein: CAAGFGQGWTGELFF
V gene: TRBV19; J gene: TRBJ1-2; CDR3 protein: CASRSQDRIYGYTF
V gene: TRBV14; J gene: TRBJ2-6; CDR3 protein: CASSQDYWTGGAGANVLTF
V gene: TRBV19; J gene: TRBJ1-1; CDR3 protein: CASSSQVNTEAFF
V gene: TRBV30; J gene: TRBJ2-1; CDR3 protein: CAWSDAGTGFREQFF
V gene: TRBV28; J gene: TRBJ2-1; CDR3 protein: CASSPRFWEPFF
V gene: TRBV7-6; J gene: TRBJ2-7; CDR3 protein: CASSHQEVAGYEQYF
V gene: TRBV15; J gene: TRBJ2-7; CDR3 protein: CATSRGDGFSYEQYF
V gene: TRBV6-1; J gene: TRBJ1-1; CDR3 protein: CASSGGHLNTGAFF
V gene: TRBV6-5; J gene: TRBJ2-7; CDR3 protein: CASTAGYEQYF
V gene: TRBV27; J gene: TRBJ1-1; CDR3 protein: CASSLGRSNTEAFF
V gene: TRBV5-1; J gene: TRBJ2-3; CDR3 protein: CASSLESGQGPDTQYF
V gene: TRBV9; J gene: TRBJ1-1; CDR3 protein: CASSVTGSENTEAFF
V gene: TRBV7-9; J gene: TRBJ1-3; CDR3 protein: CASSFTQLNSGNTIYF
V gene: TRBV29-1; J gene: TRBJ1-3; CDR3 protein: CSVGDGVSGNTIYF
V gene: TRBV30; J gene: TRBJ2-5; CDR3 protein: CAWRFLGQGTGNQYF
V gene: TRBV27; J gene: TRBJ2-1; CDR3 protein: CASSLGDSYNEQFF
V gene: TRBV6-1; J gene: TRBJ1-5; CDR3 protein: CASSPGTGRQPQHF
V gene: TRBV7-6; J gene: TRBJ2-6; CDR3 protein: CASSFGTGGGANVLTF
V gene: TRBV19; J gene: TRBJ2-3; CDR3 protein: CASCPSGLAGLGDTQYF
V gene: TRBV11-2; J gene: TRBJ2-2; CDR3 protein: CASSPLQTSWRPGELFF
V gene: TRBV6-1; J gene: TRBJ2-2; CDR3 protein: CASIGQGAAGELFF
V gene: TRBV7-2; J gene: TRBJ1-5; CDR3 protein: CASSLGQDNQPQHF
V gene: TRBV6-5; J gene: TRBJ2-7; CDR3 protein: CASSSPRRAYEQYF
V gene: TRBV5-5; J gene: TRBJ1-2; CDR3 protein: CASSFQAFANYGYTF
V gene: TRBV7-2; J gene: TRBJ2-5; CDR3 protein: CASSSWGRETQYF
V gene: TRBV7-9; J gene: TRBJ2-7; CDR3 protein: CASSILAGGPIEQYF
V gene: TRBV9; J gene: TRBJ1-5; CDR3 protein: CASSVGEYSNQPQHF
V gene: TRBV29-1; J gene: TRBJ1-2; CDR3 protein: CSVPPETQNYGYTF
V gene: TRBV5-4; J gene: TRBJ1-2; CDR3 protein: CASSFLGQGFSNYGYTF
V gene: TRBV7-8; J gene: TRBJ2-5; CDR3 protein: CASSLVLAGMETQYF
V gene: TRBV11-1; J gene: TRBJ2-2; CDR3 protein: CASSLGQGSGELFF
V gene: TRBV5-1; J gene: TRBJ2-1; CDR3 protein: CASSLGTGGFNEQFF
V gene: TRBV5-4; J gene: TRBJ2-1; CDR3 protein: CASFLAGGVNEQFF
V gene: TRBV6-5; J gene: TRBJ2-7; CDR3 protein: CASSYSSTGLPEQYF
V gene: TRBV28; J gene: TRBJ1-2; CDR3 protein: CASTVPGGGYTF
V gene: TRBV14; J gene: TRBJ2-5; CDR3 protein: CASSQEFDWGPQETQYF
V gene: TRBV5-1; J gene: TRBJ2-3; CDR3 protein: CASSLAGREGTDTQYF
V gene: TRBV5-1; J gene: TRBJ2-7; CDR3 protein: CASSLVGTRSHEQYF
V gene: TRBV19; J gene: TRBJ2-3; CDR3 protein: CASSRQGTTDTQYF
V gene: TRBV11-2; J gene: TRBJ1-1; CDR3 protein: CASTRTGRNTEAFF
V gene: TRBV6-5; J gene: TRBJ1-5; CDR3 protein: CASRTGFNQPQHF